Listed here is a single TCR beta chain. This sample was included in a study of CD8+CD57+ T cells in acquired aplastic anemia. The template for TCR beta VDJ and CDR3 sequence profiling was genomic DNA. TCRdb used MiXCR to reprocess the reads, holding one entry per CDR3 protein. The sample contains some 170,000 distinct CDR3 sequences, about 45% of which appear only once. Sequenced patients had shown CD8+CD57+ cell expansion by flow cytometry. CDR3 size: 14 residues. Germline V gives CDR1 SNHLY, CDR2 FYNNEI. V lost 4 bases to trimming and J lost 8 bases, with 15 bases between them. What was sequenced was sorted CD4+, CD8+, or CD8+CD57+ T cells (not recorded which) from PBMCs. This clonotype was obtained from a human donor with aplastic anemia. The chain has TRBV2 and TRBJ2-1; possible D gene TRBD2, 6 bases. The CDR3 here is CASSASGRGYEQFF. The CDR3 DNA sequence: TGTGCCAGCAGTGCTTCCGGGCGGGGCTATGAGCAGTTCTTC. Supplemented by reference TRBV2 and TRBJ2-1, the full variable domain reads EPEVTQTPSHQVTQMGQEVILRCVPISNHLYFYWYRQILGQKVEFLVSFYNNEISEKSEIFDDQFSVERPDGSNFTLKIRSTKLEDSAMYFCASSASGRGYEQFFGPGTRLTVL.